These 26 T cell receptor beta chains were all obtained from the same sample, sequenced in a study of molecular identifiers for immune sequencing clone quantification. Each CDR3 protein gets one entry after TCRdb re-called the PCR reads with MiXCR. The sample lists approximately 630,000 distinct CDR3 sequences, about 25% occurring once. Sequencing was performed on naive CD8+ T cells from blood, with Jurkat cell RNA spiked in. Subset here: FACS-sorted CD8+CD4-CCR7+CD45RA+ naive T cells. Receptor source: a human donor in good health. Some libraries in this study had Jurkat cell RNA spiked in.

In its sample, this clonotype was seen many times. This chain links TRBV7-9 with TRBJ2-7; D uncertain. V shed 4 bases and J shed 5 bases, with 9 bases lying between them. The CDR3 loop spans 12 amino acids. Germline V lookup: CDR1 SEHNR, CDR2 FQNEAQ (reference sequence). This CDR3 is CASSYHPNEQYF. The CDR3, as DNA: TGTGCCAGCAGCTACCACCCGAACGAGCAGTACTTC.

The gene calls are TRBV4-1 and TRBJ1-1; 7 nucleotides line up with TRBD1. This CDR3 contains 15 residues. Germline V gives CDR1 MGHRA, CDR2 YSYEKL. After removal of 2 bases from V and 4 bases from J, the junction contained 7 bases not matched to a gene. The CDR3 DNA follows: TGCGCCAGCAGCCAAACACAGGGGTTGGTCACTGAAGCTTTCTTT. Its translation is CASSQTQGLVTEAFF.

The J gene is TRBJ2-7, the V gene TRBV12-5; unclear D gene. This CDR3 comprises 13 residues. Trimming cost V 6 bases and J 3 bases, with 12 bases left between them. Germline V gives CDR1 LGHNT, CDR2 FRNRAP. The CDR3: CASGYSQVYEQYF. The CDR3 DNA follows: TGTGCTAGTGGCTACAGTCAAGTCTACGAGCAGTACTTC.

The rearrangement joins TRBV7-9 to TRBJ2-3; tentative D call: TRBD2 (6 bases). V shed 5 bases and J shed 4 bases, with 16 bases lying between them. The CDR3 loop spans 15 amino acids. Germline CDR1 reads SEHNR; CDR2 reads FQNEAQ (reference sequence). CDR3 protein: CASSLGGGIADTQYF. In nucleotides, the CDR3 is TGTGCCAGCAGCCTCGGCGGCGGGATCGCAGATACGCAGTATTTT. The full variable domain, in which reference TRBV7-9 and TRBJ2-3 provide the parts outside the CDR3, is DTGVSQNPRHKITKRGQNVTFRCDPISEHNRLYWYRQTLGQGPEFLTYFQNEAQLEKSRLLSDRFSAERPKGSFSTLEIQRTEQGDSAMYLCASSLGGGIADTQYFGPGTRLTVL.

This clonotype has a count of ten or more. The chain carries TRBV7-2 and TRBJ2-1, with TRBD1 as a possible D gene (6 bases). The length of the CDR3 is 15 residues. The germline V gene has CDR1 SGHTA and CDR2 FQGNSA. The germline V and J ends were trimmed by 5 bases and 2 bases, with 13 bases remaining between them. CDR3 nucleotide sequence: TGTGCCAGCAGCGACGGGACAATACCCTACAATGAGCAGTTCTTC. Translation gives CASSDGTIPYNEQFF.

CDR3 sequence reads: CASSFGTSGRRGETPYF. CDR3 bases: TGTGCCAGCAGCTTCGGGACTAGCGGGAGAAGGGGGGAGACCCCATACTTC. J is TRBJ2-5 and V is TRBV11-2; 14 bases match TRBD2. Trimming at V came to 3 bases and at J to 14 bases, leaving 17 bases not matched to a gene. Germline V gives CDR1 SGHAT, CDR2 FQNNGV. CDR3 length: 17 amino acids.

There are many counts of this clonotype. The rearrangement links TRBV27 to TRBJ2-5; D perhaps matches TRBD1 (5 bases). Trimming took off 6 bases at V and 9 bases at J, with 14 bases between the two ends. Germline V gives CDR1 MNHEY, CDR2 SMNVEV (reference sequence). The CDR3 is made up of 12 amino acids. The CDR3 sequence is CASRSGSSAQYF. CDR3 in DNA: TGTGCCAGCAGGTCAGGGTCGTCGGCCCAGTACTTC.

This clonotype was observed many times. The CDR3 coding sequence is TGTGCCAGCAGCGCCCGCACCCCCAAGAACACTGAAGCTTTCTTT. Encoded protein: CASSARTPKNTEAFF. The V and J genes are TRBV7-9 and TRBJ1-1; D is undetermined. Trimming left V 5 bases short and J 1 base short, with 14 bases between. CDR3 length: 15 residues. Per the germline V gene, CDR1 is SEHNR and CDR2 is FQNEAQ (reference sequence).

In this sample, this clonotype turned up many times. The CDR3 spells CATRDPNTEAFF. The CDR3 DNA reads TGTGCCACCAGGGACCCGAACACTGAAGCTTTCTTT. The chain has TRBV28 and TRBJ1-1; TRBD1 might be the D (5 bases). Per germline, CDR1 MDHEN and CDR2 SYDVKM. V lost 10 bases and J lost 1, with 10 bases in between. The CDR3 is 12 amino acids.

This clonotype was counted ten times or more. The chain joins TRBV7-9 to TRBJ2-3; D unclear. The V end lost 6 bases, the J end lost 6 bases, and 16 bases lay between the germline ends. The CDR3 runs 14 residues. CDR1 is SEHNR, CDR2 FQNEAQ, per germline (reference sequence). The CDR3 protein is CASSPSFLADTQYF. In DNA, the CDR3 is TGTGCCAGCAGTCCCAGTTTTCTTGCGGATACGCAGTATTTT.

A note on this clonotype: This clone may be a read error of a much larger clone one base away. The CDR3 does not close with the conserved phenylalanine or tryptophan, likely indicating a read error. The genes are TRBV15 and TRBJ2-3; TRBD1 agrees at 8 bases. The germline gives CDR1 LNHNV, CDR2 YYDKDF (reference sequence). The CDR3 is 15 amino acids. V gave up 5 bases and J gave up 2 bases; unmatched junction bases: 6. DNA of the CDR3: TGTGCCACCAGCCAAGACAGGGGTGTCACAGATACGCAGTATGTT. Translated: CATSQDRGVTDTQYV.

This clonotype came up many times. The chain carries TRBV30 and TRBJ1-4; D may be TRBD1 (5 bases). This CDR3 contains 13 residues. The V gene's germline CDR1 is GTSNPN and CDR2 SVGIG (reference sequence). V dropped 2 bases and J dropped 8 bases, with 12 bases sitting between them. The CDR3 reads CAWSKGANEKLFF. The CDR3 region has the DNA TGTGCCTGGAGTAAAGGGGCGAACGAAAAACTGTTTTTT.

This clonotype was seen repeatedly, ten times or more. This chain links TRBV12-5 with TRBJ2-3; TRBD1 might be the D (6 bases). There are 15 residues in the CDR3. The germline CDR1 and CDR2 sequences are LGHNT and FRNRAP. Trimming cost V 7 bases and J 0 bases, with 14 bases left between them. Here the CDR3 DNA reads TGTGCTAGTGCCAAGGGGGAGACTAGCACAGATACGCAGTATTTT. Translation gives CASAKGETSTDTQYF.

Details on this clonotype: A much larger clonotype is one base distant, so this may be a read error. The genes are TRBV7-9 and TRBJ2-7, with 8 bases aligning to TRBD2. This CDR3 has 12 residues. Looked up from germline, CDR1 is SEHNR and CDR2 is FQNEAQ (reference sequence). The CDR3 nucleotides are TGTGCCGGCAGCTCCGGGGGGGATGGGCAGTACTTC. Protein sequence: CAGSSGGDGQYF. Drawing the rest from reference TRBV7-9 and TRBJ2-7, the complete variable domain is DTGVSQNPRHKITKRGQNVTFRCDPISEHNRLYWYRQTLGQGPEFLTYFQNEAQLEKSRLLSDRFSAERPKGSFSTLEIQRTEQGDSAMYLCAGSSGGDGQYFGPGTRLTVT.

This clonotype was counted many times. CDR3 amino acids: CASSLAGTGNTEAFF. CDR3 DNA: TGTGCCAGCAGCTTGGCCGGGACAGGGAACACTGAAGCTTTCTTT. This chain joins TRBV5-4 and TRBJ1-1, with 8 bases identical to TRBD1. The CDR3 is 15 residues long. Trimming cost V 0 bases and J 1 base; bases outside gene matches: 2. CDR1 is SGHNT, CDR2 YYREEE, per germline (reference sequence).

This clonotype showed up many times. This sequence joins TRBV6-2 or TRBV6-3 and TRBJ2-3, with D possibly being TRBD1 (6 bases). The CDR3 runs to 16 residues. Trimming took 6 bases from V and 1 from J, leaving 17 bases between them. Germline loops: CDR1 MNHEY, CDR2 SVGEGT. The CDR3 region is CASSLPRDMRTDTQYF. The CDR3 DNA sequence: TGTGCCAGCAGCCTCCCCCGGGACATGCGCACAGATACGCAGTATTTT.

This clonotype occurred many times. The rearrangement joins TRBV29-1 to TRBJ2-1, with 9 bases fitting TRBD1. Germline CDR1 reads SQVTM; CDR2 reads ANQGSEA. With V trimmed by 7 bases and J by 6 bases, 10 bases remained unmatched. The CDR3 is 14 residues long. CDR3: CSAGGDRAPNEQFF. CDR3 DNA: TGCAGCGCAGGAGGGGACAGGGCCCCCAATGAGCAGTTCTTC.

The rearrangement joins TRBV3-1 to TRBJ2-1, with D hard to call. This CDR3 has 15 residues. CDR1 and CDR2 (germline): LGHDT, YNNKEL (reference sequence). V was clipped by 0 bases and J by 7 bases, with 13 bases between them. The CDR3 spells CASSQDYDSGNEQFF. CDR3 sequence (DNA): TGTGCCAGCAGCCAAGATTACGACTCCGGGAATGAGCAGTTCTTC.

On this clonotype: A much larger clone differs by one base, so this may be a read error. V is TRBV19 and J is TRBJ2-7; TRBD1 agrees at 8 bases. The length of the CDR3 is 14 residues. Germline V gives CDR1 LNHDA, CDR2 SQIVND (reference sequence). Here the CDR3 reads CASGITGGTYEQYF. The CDR3 nucleotides read TGTGCCAGTGGTATAACAGGGGGTACCTACGAGCAGTACTTC.

About this clonotype itself: Being one base from a much bigger clone, this may be a read error. J is TRBJ2-2 and V is TRBV27, with D possibly being TRBD1 (6 bases). This CDR3 has 14 amino acids. Between the trimmed V and J ends, which lost 10 bases and 3 bases, there was a span of 15 bases. Germline V gene sequence: CDR1 MNHEY, CDR2 SMNVEV (reference sequence). CDR3 DNA: TGTGCCACCCAGTCATCAGGGGACACCGGGGAGCTGTTTTTT. It specifies CATQSSGDTGELFF.

This clonotype was observed a few times. The chain recombines TRBV24-1 with TRBJ2-1; 7 bases fit TRBD1. The CDR3 runs to 16 residues. Trimming took 4 bases from V and 4 from J; bases not matched to a gene: 9. CDR1 and CDR2 from the germline V gene are KGHDR and SFDVKD. CDR3 sequence (DNA): TGTGCCACCAGTGAAAAGGGGTTGGACAGGTACAATGAGCAGTTCTTC. This gives the protein CATSEKGLDRYNEQFF.

Notes on this clonotype: This may stem from a read error, because a much larger clone lies one nucleotide away. V gene TRBV6-5 combines with J gene TRBJ2-3; D gene unclear. Between the trimmed V and J ends, which lost 5 bases and 8 bases, there was a span of 8 bases. Germline CDR1 and CDR2: MNHEY and SVGAGI. CDR3 length: 11 amino acids. The CDR3 sequence: CASSRSATQYF. CDR3 nucleotides: TGTGCCAGCAGTCGTTCAGCTACGCAGTATTTT.

The gene calls are TRBV5-1 and TRBJ2-1; perhaps TRBD2 as D (6 bases). Germline V gene data show CDR1 as SGHRS and CDR2 as YFSETQ. Trimming shortened V by 1 base and J by 7 bases, and 18 bases separated the two germline ends. The CDR3 sequence is 16 residues long. The CDR3: CASSLLSGLAENEQFF. The CDR3 DNA is TGCGCCAGCAGCTTGCTATCGGGACTTGCCGAGAATGAGCAGTTCTTC.

J is TRBJ2-7 and V is TRBV25-1, with 10 nucleotides matching TRBD2. Unmatched junction bases numbered 19, after V lost 3 bases and J lost 2 bases. The germline CDR1 and CDR2 sequences are MGHDK and SYGVNS. This CDR3 is built from 20 residues. CDR3: CASSESPGIAGGPRAYEQYF. The CDR3 DNA sequence: TGTGCCAGCAGTGAGTCGCCGGGGATAGCGGGAGGCCCAAGAGCCTACGAGCAGTACTTC.

This clonotype was recorded a few times. The chain couples TRBV20-1 to TRBJ2-7; 8 nucleotides agree with TRBD2. CDR3 length: 16 residues. Trimming took 1 base from V and 4 from J; bases not matched to a gene: 12. Germline CDR1 DFQATT, CDR2 SNEGSKA (reference sequence). The DNA of the CDR3 is TGCAGTGCTAGAGGGGACGTGTCCCCGGGAGGGTACGAGCAGTACTTC. This gives the protein CSARGDVSPGGYEQYF.

In regard to this clonotype: A much larger clone differs by one base, so this may be a read error. This chain connects TRBV6-6 to TRBJ2-7; no clear D gene. The CDR3 sequence is 11 residues long. V lost 6 bases to trimming and J lost 5 bases, with 8 bases between them. In germline, CDR1 is MNHNY, CDR2 SVGAGI (reference sequence). The CDR3 DNA reads TGTGCCAGCAGCCTGACCCACGAGCAGTACTTC. Encoded protein: CASSLTHEQYF.